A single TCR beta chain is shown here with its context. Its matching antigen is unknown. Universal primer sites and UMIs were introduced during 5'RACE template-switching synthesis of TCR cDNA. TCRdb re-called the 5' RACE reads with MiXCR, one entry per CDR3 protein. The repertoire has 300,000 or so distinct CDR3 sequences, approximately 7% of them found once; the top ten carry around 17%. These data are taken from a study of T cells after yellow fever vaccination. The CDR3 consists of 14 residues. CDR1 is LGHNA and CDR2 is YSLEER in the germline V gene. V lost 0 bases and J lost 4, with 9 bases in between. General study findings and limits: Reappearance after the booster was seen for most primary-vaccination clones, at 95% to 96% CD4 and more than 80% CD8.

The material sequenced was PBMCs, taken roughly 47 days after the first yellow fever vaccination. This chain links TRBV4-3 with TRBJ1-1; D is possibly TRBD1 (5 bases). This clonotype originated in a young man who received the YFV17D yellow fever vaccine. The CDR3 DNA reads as TGCGCCAGCAGCCAAGACTTGGGGGGCACTGAAGCTTTCTTT. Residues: CASSQDLGGTEAFF.